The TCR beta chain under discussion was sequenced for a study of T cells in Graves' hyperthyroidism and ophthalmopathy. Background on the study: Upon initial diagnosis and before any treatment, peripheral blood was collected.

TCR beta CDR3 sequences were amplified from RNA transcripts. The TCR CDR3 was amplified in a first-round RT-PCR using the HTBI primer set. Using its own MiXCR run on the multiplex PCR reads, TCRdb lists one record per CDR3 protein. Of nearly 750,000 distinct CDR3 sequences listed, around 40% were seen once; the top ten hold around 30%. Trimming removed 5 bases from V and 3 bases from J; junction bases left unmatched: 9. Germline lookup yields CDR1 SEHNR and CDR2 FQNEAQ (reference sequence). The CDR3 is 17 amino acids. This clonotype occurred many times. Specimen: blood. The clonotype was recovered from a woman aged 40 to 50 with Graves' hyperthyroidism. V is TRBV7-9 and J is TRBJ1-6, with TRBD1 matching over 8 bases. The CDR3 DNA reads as TGTGCCAGCAGCCCCCGGGACAGGTCTTTCTATAATTCACCCCTCCACTTT. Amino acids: CASSPRDRSFYNSPLHF.